A single sample is the source of the 12 T cell receptor beta chains below, sequenced in a study of blood T cell repertoires in COVID-19. Only in-frame clones appear in the TCRdb table, and some are missing; sequencing was by immunoSEQ multiplex PCR. The sample lists around 180,000 clones, more than 80% seen once, with about 12% in the top ten. The source material was PBMCs or T cells enriched from blood (not recorded which). Source of these receptors: a man in his fifties or sixties who had recovered from COVID-19.

The chain carries TRBV19 and TRBJ1-2, with 11 positions matching TRBD1. Germline CDR1 reads LNHDA; CDR2 reads SQIVND (reference sequence). The CDR3 loop spans 16 amino acids. V shed 3 bases, J shed 0 bases, and the junction held 3 bases outside the gene matches. CDR3 sequence: CASSIGTGGTNYGYTF. The CDR3 DNA reads as TGTGCCAGTAGTATCGGGACAGGGGGAACTAACTATGGCTACACCTTC.

This clone was seen a handful of times. V and J are TRBV3-1 (or the pseudogene TRBV3-2) and TRBJ1-6; perhaps TRBD1 as D (6 bases). This CDR3 region has 14 residues. The germline CDR1 and CDR2 sequences are LGHDT and YNNKEL (reference sequence). Trimming took off 0 bases at V and 11 bases at J, with 11 bases between the two ends. CDR3 nucleotide sequence: TGTGCCAGCAGCCAAGATGACAGGCTCACACCCCTCCACTTT. Its translation: CASSQDDRLTPLHF.

V gene TRBV28 combines with J gene TRBJ2-1, with unresolved D. Germline CDR1 MDHEN, CDR2 SYDVKM. CDR3 length: 14 residues. Trimming cost V 3 bases and J 0 bases, with 6 bases left between them. The CDR3 here is CASSLTSSYNEQFF. The CDR3 nucleotides read TGTGCCAGCAGTTTGACAAGCTCCTACAATGAGCAGTTCTTC. The full variable domain, with the rest looked up from reference TRBV28 and TRBJ2-1, is DVKVTQSSRYLVKRTGEKVFLECVQDMDHENMFWYRQDPGLGLRLIYFSYDVKMKEKGDIPEGYSVSREKKERFSLILESASTNQTSMYLCASSLTSSYNEQFFGPGTRLTVL.

The chain combines TRBV4-3 with TRBJ2-1, with D possibly being TRBD2 (6 bases). The CDR3 has 12 amino acids. CDR1 and CDR2 from the germline V gene are LGHNA and YSLEER. For the CDR3, the DNA is TGCCCAGGACTATCTGGGGTCAATGAGCAGTTCTTC. Amino acid sequence: CPGLSGVNEQFF.

This clone appeared many times. The chain has TRBV7-3 and TRBJ2-1, with 9 bases matching TRBD2. V shed 2 bases and J 6 bases; nucleotides not matched to a gene: 8. Germline assignment: CDR1 SGHTA and CDR2 FQGTGA. This CDR3 spans 16 amino acids. This CDR3 is CASSLLGLAGSNEQFF. As DNA, the CDR3 is TGTGCCAGCAGCTTATTAGGGCTAGCGGGGTCCAATGAGCAGTTCTTC.

The rearrangement joins TRBV5-8 to TRBJ1-1, with 8 bases fitting TRBD1. Per the germline V gene, CDR1 is SGHTS and CDR2 is YDEGEE. There are 15 residues in the CDR3. V trimming: 4 bases; J trimming: 0 bases; junction bases outside the gene matches: 5. In nucleotides, the CDR3 is TGTGCCAGCAGCCCCTGGACAGGGCTGAACACTGAAGCTTTCTTT. Translation: CASSPWTGLNTEAFF.

The genes are TRBV7-9 and TRBJ2-5, with no clear D. With 5 bases removed from V and 2 bases from J, the gap between germline ends came to 9 bases. CDR1 and CDR2 (germline): SEHNR, FQNEAQ (reference sequence). This CDR3 comprises 13 residues. CDR3 sequence: CASSDKLQETQYF. CDR3 DNA sequence: TGTGCCAGCAGCGACAAGCTGCAAGAGACCCAGTACTTC. The full variable domain, its missing parts supplied by reference TRBV7-9 and TRBJ2-5, is DTGVSQNPRHKITKRGQNVTFRCDPISEHNRLYWYRQTLGQGPEFLTYFQNEAQLEKSRLLSDRFSAERPKGSFSTLEIQRTEQGDSAMYLCASSDKLQETQYFGPGTRLLVL.

The CDR3 coding sequence is TGCAGTGCTCGTGCGGCGGGCGGGGGGACTGAAGCTTTCTTT. This translates into CSARAAGGGTEAFF. The chain carries TRBV20-1 and TRBJ1-1; possibly TRBD1 for D (5 bases). V lost 5 bases, J lost 5 bases, and 18 bases lay in between. The CDR3 contains 14 residues. Looked up from germline, CDR1 is DFQATT and CDR2 is SNEGSKA (reference sequence).

The chain uses TRBV20-1 and TRBJ1-4; 8 bases are shared with TRBD1. The CDR3 spans 14 residues. CDR1 DFQATT and CDR2 SNEGSKA come from the germline V gene (reference sequence). V trimming: 3 bases; J trimming: 7 bases; junction bases outside the gene matches: 7. CDR3 loop: CSASGQGLGEKLFF. The CDR3 DNA reads as TGCAGTGCTAGTGGACAGGGTTTGGGTGAAAAACTGTTTTTT.

This clone showed up just once. This chain uses TRBV2 with TRBJ2-1, with D tentatively TRBD1 (6 bases). Germline CDR1 is SNHLY and CDR2 is FYNNEI. V lost 11 bases, J lost 3 bases, and 14 bases lay in between. This CDR3 comprises 13 residues. Here the CDR3 reads CAATRGHYNEQFF. The CDR3 nucleotides are TGTGCCGCAACAAGGGGACACTACAATGAGCAGTTCTTC.

This chain links TRBV2 with TRBJ2-1, with 9 bases matching TRBD1. Germline CDR1 and CDR2: SNHLY and FYNNEI. V trimming: 7 bases; J trimming: 2 bases; junction bases outside the gene matches: 6. The CDR3 consists of 15 residues. CDR3 nucleotide sequence: TGTGCCAGCATTCTACAGGGGGCACCCTACAATGAGCAGTTCTTC. The encoded protein is CASILQGAPYNEQFF.

Regarding this clone: This specimen includes other DNA sequences encoding the same CDR3. The chain is built from TRBV9 and TRBJ1-1, with 10 positions matching TRBD1. Germline assignment: CDR1 SGDLS and CDR2 YYNGEE. J was trimmed by 5 bases and V by 3 bases; bases with no gene match: 4. The CDR3 extends over 14 amino acids. CDR3 protein: CASSGGQGETEAFF. In DNA, the CDR3 is TGTGCCAGCAGCGGAGGACAGGGGGAAACTGAAGCTTTCTTT. The entire variable domain, with the rest obtained from reference TRBV9 and TRBJ1-1, is as follows: DSGVTQTPKHLITATGQRVTLRCSPRSGDLSVYWYQQSLDQGLQFLIQYYNGEERAKGNILERFSAQQFPDLHSELNLSSLELGDSALYFCASSGGQGETEAFFGQGTRLTVV.